The next 5 T cell receptor beta chains were all read from a single sample in a study of T cell responses to AZD1222 COVID-19 vaccine. The protocol was immunoSEQ multiplex PCR, while the TCRdb copy is restricted to in-frame clones and leaves out a portion. The sample consists of some 150,000 clones, 89% of them appearing once. Material: peripheral blood, obtained on day 0 of AZD1222 vaccination. These receptors were obtained from an adult in good health.

V gene TRBV10-2 combines with J gene TRBJ1-1; D call uncertain. V was shortened by 4 bases and J by 0 bases, with 9 bases between the two germline ends. Per the germline V gene, CDR1 is WSHSY and CDR2 is SAAADI. This CDR3 is 14 amino acids long. The CDR3 nucleotides read TGCGCCAGCAGTGGTGCATTTATGAACACTGAAGCTTTCTTT. Translating gives CASSGAFMNTEAFF.

This sequence joins TRBV7-2 and TRBJ1-1; TRBD1 matches 8 bases. Germline lookup yields CDR1 SGHTA and CDR2 FQGNSA. After removal of 5 bases from V and 5 bases from J, the junction contained 7 bases not matched to a gene. This CDR3 spans 14 amino acids. CDR3 bases: TGTGCCAGCAGCGGACAGGGTGGAACGACTGAAGCTTTCTTT. Its protein is CASSGQGGTTEAFF.

This rearrangement joins TRBV30 to TRBJ1-1, with TRBD1 identical over 8 bases. Trimming cost V 4 bases and J 2 bases; bases outside gene matches: 9. The germline V gene has CDR1 GTSNPN and CDR2 SVGIG (reference sequence). The length of the CDR3 is 15 residues. The CDR3 is CAWTRQGLINTEAFF. Here the CDR3 DNA reads TGTGCCTGGACCCGACAGGGGTTGATAAACACTGAAGCTTTCTTT.

The chain couples TRBV30 to TRBJ1-3; no reliable D call. Between the trimmed V and J ends, which lost 5 bases and 0 bases, there was a span of 5 bases. This CDR3 is built from 12 residues. The germline gives CDR1 GTSNPN, CDR2 SVGIG (reference sequence). In DNA, the CDR3 is TGTGCCTGGCAATCCTCTGGAAACACCATATATTTT. It specifies CAWQSSGNTIYF.

The chain employs TRBV28 and TRBJ1-2; 7 nucleotides align to TRBD1. The CDR3 totals 13 residues. J gave up 4 bases and V 6 bases, and 5 bases lay outside the gene matches. Per germline, CDR1 MDHEN and CDR2 SYDVKM. DNA of the CDR3: TGTGCCAGCAGGGGGGACAGCCTCTATGGCTACACCTTC. Residues: CASRGDSLYGYTF.